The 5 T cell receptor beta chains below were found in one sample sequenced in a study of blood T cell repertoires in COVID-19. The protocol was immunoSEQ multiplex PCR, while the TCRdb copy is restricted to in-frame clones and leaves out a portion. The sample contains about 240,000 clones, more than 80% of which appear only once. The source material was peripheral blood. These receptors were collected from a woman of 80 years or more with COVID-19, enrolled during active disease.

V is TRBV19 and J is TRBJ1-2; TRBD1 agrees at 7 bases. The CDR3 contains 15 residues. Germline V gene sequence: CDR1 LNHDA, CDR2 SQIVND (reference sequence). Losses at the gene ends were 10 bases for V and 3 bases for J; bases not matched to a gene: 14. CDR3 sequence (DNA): TGTGCCACCAAAGAGACCTGGACAGGCGACTATGGCTACACCTTC. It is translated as CATKETWTGDYGYTF.

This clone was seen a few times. CDR3 in DNA: TGTGCCAGCAGTGAGCAGGGGACTGGCTACACCTTC. This sequence encodes CASSEQGTGYTF. V usage is TRBV2 and J usage is TRBJ1-2; D may be TRBD1 (6 bases). The CDR3 consists of 12 residues. With 3 bases removed from V and 7 bases from J, the gap between germline ends came to 9 bases. Germline V CDR1 and CDR2: SNHLY, FYNNEI.

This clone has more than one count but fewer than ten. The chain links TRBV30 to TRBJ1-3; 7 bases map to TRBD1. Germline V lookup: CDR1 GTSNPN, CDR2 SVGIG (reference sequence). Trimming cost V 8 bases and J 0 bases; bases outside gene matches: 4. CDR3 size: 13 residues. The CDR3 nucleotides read TGTGCCAGAACAGGGGTCTCTGGAAACACCATATATTTT. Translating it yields CARTGVSGNTIYF.

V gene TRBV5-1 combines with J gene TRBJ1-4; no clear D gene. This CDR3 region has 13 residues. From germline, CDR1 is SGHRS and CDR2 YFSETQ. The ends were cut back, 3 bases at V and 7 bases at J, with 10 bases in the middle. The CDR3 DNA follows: TGCGCCAGCAGCTCGGACTTGAGTGAAAAACTGTTTTTT. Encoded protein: CASSSDLSEKLFF.

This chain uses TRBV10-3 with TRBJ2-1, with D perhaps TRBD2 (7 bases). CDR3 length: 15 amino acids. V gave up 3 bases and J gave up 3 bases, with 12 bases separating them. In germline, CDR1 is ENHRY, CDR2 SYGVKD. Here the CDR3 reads CAISEGGGLYNEQFF. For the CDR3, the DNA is TGTGCCATCAGTGAAGGGGGGGGCCTCTACAATGAGCAGTTCTTC.